What follows are 5 T cell receptor beta chains derived from one specimen sequenced in a study of post-analysis software for immune sequencing data. Findings of the study overall: About five TRBV segments, including TRBV5-6, TRBV5-1 and TRBV20-1, were more frequent in patients than controls.

The TCR beta cDNA libraries contained unique molecular identifiers. MiXCR, applied by TCRdb to the PCR reads, yields one record per CDR3 protein. The data contain hundreds of thousands of distinct CDR3 sequences, 25% to 30% of them singletons. What these receptors recognize is not known. The sequencing input was blood. All receptors come from a girl aged 10 to 17 with multiple sclerosis.

CDR3 residues: CASSLGSSTSVGEQFF. The CDR3 bases are TGTGCCAGCAGCTTAGGGTCTAGCACAAGCGTGGGAGAGCAGTTCTTC. The chain uses TRBV7-8 and TRBJ2-1, with a tentative D call TRBD2 (5 bases). This CDR3 is built from 16 residues. V lost 1 base and J lost 10, with 20 bases in between. Germline loops: CDR1 SGHVS, CDR2 FQNEAQ.

This clonotype was recorded a few times. The rearrangement uses TRBV7-9 and TRBJ1-2, with unresolved D. V lost 1 base and J 8 bases, leaving 8 bases between the germline ends. Germline CDR1 reads SEHNR; CDR2 reads FQNEAQ (reference sequence). This CDR3 has 12 residues. In DNA form, the CDR3 reads TGTGCCAGCAGCTTAGAGCCCGTGGGCTACACCTTC. Encoded protein: CASSLEPVGYTF. The complete variable domain, with remaining parts taken from reference TRBV7-9 and TRBJ1-2, reads DTGVSQNPRHKITKRGQNVTFRCDPISEHNRLYWYRQTLGQGPEFLTYFQNEAQLEKSRLLSDRFSAERPKGSFSTLEIQRTEQGDSAMYLCASSLEPVGYTFGSGTRLTVV.

The rearrangement links TRBV12-3 or TRBV12-4 to TRBJ2-5; 11 nucleotides align to TRBD2. This CDR3 comprises 15 residues. V was pared by 6 bases and J by 5 bases, with 8 bases of the junction left unmatched. The CDR3 spells CASRNSGRAPETQYF. Written as DNA, the CDR3 is TGTGCCAGCAGGAATAGCGGGAGGGCCCCGGAGACCCAGTACTTC.

This clonotype was counted only a few times. The chain uses TRBV20-1 and TRBJ2-1, with 12 bases fitting TRBD2. Per the germline V gene, CDR1 is DFQATT and CDR2 is SNEGSKA (reference sequence). V was clipped by 5 bases and J by 5 bases; unmatched bases: 19. CDR3 size: 19 residues. CDR3 region: CSAERASGRALGPNNEQFF. In nucleotides, the CDR3 is TGCAGTGCTGAACGGGCTAGCGGGAGGGCTTTGGGACCGAACAATGAGCAGTTCTTC.

The sample holds a few counts of this clonotype. The chain has TRBV7-2 and TRBJ2-3, with 7 bases fitting TRBD2. The ends lost 5 bases at V and 4 bases at J; junction bases unmatched: 6. Looked up from germline, CDR1 is SGHTA and CDR2 is FQGNSA. CDR3 length: 14 amino acids. The CDR3: CASSEAGSADTQYF. The CDR3 DNA reads TGTGCCAGCAGCGAAGCGGGATCGGCAGATACGCAGTATTTT.